Sequencing of this TCR beta chain was carried out in a study of long-term antiretroviral therapy in people with HIV. Overall study results and limits: Absence of data on ART adherence, viral resistance or therapy changes was noted. Post-treatment diversity went higher with ART but stayed below transplant donor controls.

Every specimen held between roughly 0.95-10 million cryopreserved PBMC. These were thawed and washed before DNA extraction. Researchers report immunoSEQ v3.0 was run at survey level. Repertoires were generated with immunoSEQ multiplex PCR, while TCRdb's copy carries only in-frame clones and drops some. The sample contains fewer than 30,000 clones, roughly 80% of which appear only once. V was pared by 4 bases and J by 4 bases, with 10 bases between. CDR1 is MNHNS, CDR2 SASEGT, per germline. The CDR3 consists of 13 residues. As for this clone: Its matching antigen is unknown.

The receptor was isolated from a woman aged 25 to 45 with HIV. The sequenced sample was unsorted PBMCs, obtained 1.1 years before starting antiretroviral therapy. The chain carries TRBV6-1 and TRBJ1-2, with D uncertain. The CDR3 reads CASSAGKTYGYTF. The DNA for the CDR3 is TGTGCCAGCAGTGCCGGGAAGACCTATGGCTACACCTTC.